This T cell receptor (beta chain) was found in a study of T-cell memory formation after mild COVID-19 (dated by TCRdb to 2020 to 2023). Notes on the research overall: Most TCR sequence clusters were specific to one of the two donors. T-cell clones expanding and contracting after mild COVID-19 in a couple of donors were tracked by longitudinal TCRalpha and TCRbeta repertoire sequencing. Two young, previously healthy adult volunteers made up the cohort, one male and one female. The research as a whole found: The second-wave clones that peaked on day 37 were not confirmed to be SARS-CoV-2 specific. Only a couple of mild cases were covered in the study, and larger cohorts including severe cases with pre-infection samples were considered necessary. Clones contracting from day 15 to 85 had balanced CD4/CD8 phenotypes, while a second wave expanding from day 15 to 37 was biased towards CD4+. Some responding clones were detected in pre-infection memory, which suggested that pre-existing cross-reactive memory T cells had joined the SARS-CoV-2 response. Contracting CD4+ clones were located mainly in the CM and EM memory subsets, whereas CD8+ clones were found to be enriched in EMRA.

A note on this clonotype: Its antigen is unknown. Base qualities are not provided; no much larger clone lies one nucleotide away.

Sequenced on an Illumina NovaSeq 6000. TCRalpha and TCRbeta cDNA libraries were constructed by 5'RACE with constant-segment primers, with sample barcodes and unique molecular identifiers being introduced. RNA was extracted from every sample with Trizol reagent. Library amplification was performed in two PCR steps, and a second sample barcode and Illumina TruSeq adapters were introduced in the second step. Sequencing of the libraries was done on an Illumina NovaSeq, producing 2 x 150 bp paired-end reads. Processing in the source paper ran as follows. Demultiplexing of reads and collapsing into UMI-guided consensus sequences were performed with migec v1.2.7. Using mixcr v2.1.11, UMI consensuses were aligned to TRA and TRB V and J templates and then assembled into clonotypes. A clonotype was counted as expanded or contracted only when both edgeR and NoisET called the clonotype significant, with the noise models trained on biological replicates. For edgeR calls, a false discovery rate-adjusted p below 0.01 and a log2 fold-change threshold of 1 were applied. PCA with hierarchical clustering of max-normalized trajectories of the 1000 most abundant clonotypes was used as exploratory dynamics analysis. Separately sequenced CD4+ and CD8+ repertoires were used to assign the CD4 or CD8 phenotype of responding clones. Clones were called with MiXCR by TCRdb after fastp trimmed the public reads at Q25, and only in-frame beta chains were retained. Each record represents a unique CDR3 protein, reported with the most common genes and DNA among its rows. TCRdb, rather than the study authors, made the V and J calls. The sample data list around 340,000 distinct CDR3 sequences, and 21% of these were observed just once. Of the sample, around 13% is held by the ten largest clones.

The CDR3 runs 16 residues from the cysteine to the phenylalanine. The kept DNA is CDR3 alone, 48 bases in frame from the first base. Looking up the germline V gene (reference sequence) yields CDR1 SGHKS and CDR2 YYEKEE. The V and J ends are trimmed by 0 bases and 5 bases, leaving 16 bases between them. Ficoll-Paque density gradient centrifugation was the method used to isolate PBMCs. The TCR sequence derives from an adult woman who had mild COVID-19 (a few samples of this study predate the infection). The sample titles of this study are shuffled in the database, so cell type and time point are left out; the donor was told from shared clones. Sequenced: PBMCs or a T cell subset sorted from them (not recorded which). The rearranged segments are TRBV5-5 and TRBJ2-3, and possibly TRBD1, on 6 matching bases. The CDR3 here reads CASSLDLTGLRDTQYF. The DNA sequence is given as TGTGCCAGCAGCTTGGACCTTACAGGGTTAAGAGATACGCAGTATTTT.